Described below is a single TCR beta chain sequence and its context. The antigen remains unidentified. These data come from a study of T-cell memory formation after mild COVID-19. The study, taken as a whole, reports: Cross-reactive memory appears to have joined, as suggested by some responding clones showing up in pre-infection memory.

The ends were cut back, 5 bases at V and 4 bases at J, with 9 bases in the middle. Germline lookup yields CDR1 SGHAT and CDR2 FQNNGV. This CDR3 comprises 12 residues. TCRdb ran MiXCR on the 5' RACE reads and lists one entry per CDR3 protein. In the table there are a few hundred thousand distinct CDR3 sequences, over 9% of which are singletons. Sequencing was done on a sample of PBMCs or a T cell subset sorted from them (not recorded which). The chain has TRBV11-2 and TRBJ2-7; D is possibly TRBD1 or TRBD2 (5 bases each). The TCR originated in a man between 18 and 35 years old who had mild COVID-19 (a few samples of this study predate the infection). Cell type and time point are not known. CDR3 nucleotides: TGTGCCAGCAGCCGTGAGGGGTACGAGCAGTACGTC. This encodes CASSREGYEQYV.